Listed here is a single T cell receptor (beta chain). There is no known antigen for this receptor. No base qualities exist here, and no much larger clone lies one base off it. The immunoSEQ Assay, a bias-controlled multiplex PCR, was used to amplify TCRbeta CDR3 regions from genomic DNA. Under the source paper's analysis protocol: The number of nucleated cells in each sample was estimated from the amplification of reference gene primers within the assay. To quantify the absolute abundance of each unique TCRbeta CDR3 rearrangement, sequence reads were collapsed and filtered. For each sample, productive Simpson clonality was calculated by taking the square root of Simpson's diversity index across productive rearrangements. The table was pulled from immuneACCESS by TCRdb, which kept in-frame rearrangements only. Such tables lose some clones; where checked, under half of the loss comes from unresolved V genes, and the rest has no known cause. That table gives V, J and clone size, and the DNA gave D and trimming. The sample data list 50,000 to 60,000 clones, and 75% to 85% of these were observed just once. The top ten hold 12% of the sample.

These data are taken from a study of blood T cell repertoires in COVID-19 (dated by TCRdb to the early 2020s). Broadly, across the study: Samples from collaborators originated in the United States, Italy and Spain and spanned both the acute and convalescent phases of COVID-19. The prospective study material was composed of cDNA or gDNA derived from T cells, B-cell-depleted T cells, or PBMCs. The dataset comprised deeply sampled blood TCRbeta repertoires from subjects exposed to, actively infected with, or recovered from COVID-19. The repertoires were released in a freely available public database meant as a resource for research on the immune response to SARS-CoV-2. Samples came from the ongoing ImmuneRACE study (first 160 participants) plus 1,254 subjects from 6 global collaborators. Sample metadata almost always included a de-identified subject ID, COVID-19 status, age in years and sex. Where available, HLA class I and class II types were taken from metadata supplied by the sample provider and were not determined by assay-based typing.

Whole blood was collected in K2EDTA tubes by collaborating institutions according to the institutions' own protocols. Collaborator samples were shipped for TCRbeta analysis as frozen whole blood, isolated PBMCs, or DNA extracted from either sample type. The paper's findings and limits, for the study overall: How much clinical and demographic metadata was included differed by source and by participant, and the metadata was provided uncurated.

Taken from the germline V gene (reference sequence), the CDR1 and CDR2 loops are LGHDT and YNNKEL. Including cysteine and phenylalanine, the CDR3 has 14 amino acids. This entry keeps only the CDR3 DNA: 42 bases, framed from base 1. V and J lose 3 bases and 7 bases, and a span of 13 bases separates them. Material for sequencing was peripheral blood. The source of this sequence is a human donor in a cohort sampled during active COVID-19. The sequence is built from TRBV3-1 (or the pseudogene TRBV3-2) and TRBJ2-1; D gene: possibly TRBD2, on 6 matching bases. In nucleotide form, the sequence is TGTGCCAGCAGCCATCCCCTGGGGGGAAATGAGCAGTTCTTC. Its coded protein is CASSHPLGGNEQFF.